The 32 T cell receptor beta chains below all came from one sample that was sequenced in a study of identical twins. TCRdb ran MiXCR on the 5' RACE reads and lists one entry per CDR3 protein. In the table there are about 520,000 distinct CDR3 sequences, roughly a fifth of which are singletons. The data were also submitted as part of a second study, on T cells expressing NK-cell markers.

What was sequenced was CD4+ T cells sorted from blood. The receptors shown here come from a woman between 18 and 29 years old in good health.

The rearrangement uses TRBV30 and TRBJ2-1; D is unresolved. The germline V gene encodes CDR1 GTSNPN and CDR2 SVGIG (reference sequence). There are 11 residues in the CDR3. The V end lost 4 bases, the J end lost 4 bases, and 5 bases lay between the germline ends. The CDR3 protein is CAWIRYNEQFF. The CDR3 DNA sequence: TGTGCCTGGATCCGTTACAATGAGCAGTTCTTC.

V gene TRBV5-1 combines with J gene TRBJ2-5; 8 positions agree with TRBD2. The CDR3 has 14 residues. Germline V gives CDR1 SGHRS, CDR2 YFSETQ. Trimming cost V 4 bases and J 8 bases; bases outside gene matches: 10. CDR3 DNA sequence: TGCGCCAGCAGCCCGTGGGTAGCGGGACCCACCCAGTACTTC. This codes for CASSPWVAGPTQYF.

This clonotype was found a few times. The V and J genes are TRBV4-2 and TRBJ2-2, with 8 positions matching TRBD2. Trimming cost V 6 bases and J 3 bases; bases outside gene matches: 9. Germline V gives CDR1 LGHNA, CDR2 YNFKEQ. The CDR3 is made up of 16 amino acids. The CDR3 spells CASRRKAGVDTGELFF. The CDR3 region has the DNA TGTGCCAGCAGGAGAAAAGCGGGAGTTGACACCGGGGAGCTGTTTTTT.

The chain employs TRBV5-1 and TRBJ2-3; D is perhaps TRBD2 (5 bases). V lost 6 bases and J lost 1, with 12 bases in between. Germline V lookup: CDR1 SGHRS, CDR2 YFSETQ. The CDR3 loop spans 14 amino acids. CDR3 DNA sequence: TGCGCCAGCATGCCCTGGGGAGGCACAGATACGCAGTATTTT. Residues: CASMPWGGTDTQYF.

This clonotype was found a few times. This sequence joins TRBV10-3 and TRBJ2-7; 9 bases line up with TRBD2. The CDR3 contains 15 residues. J lost 7 bases, V lost 2 bases, and 9 bases had no gene match. Germline V gene sequence: CDR1 ENHRY, CDR2 SYGVKD. In nucleotides, the CDR3 is TGTGCCATCAGTGAGCCAGGGACTAGCTATGGGGAGCAGTACTTC. Protein: CAISEPGTSYGEQYF.

This clonotype has only one observation. The V and J genes are TRBV20-1 and TRBJ2-7; TRBD1 agrees at 10 bases. CDR3 length: 15 amino acids. V lost 3 bases and J lost 5; bases outside the gene matches: 10. Germline CDR1 is DFQATT and CDR2 is SNEGSKA (reference sequence). The CDR3 DNA is TGCAGTGCTAGGGGGGACAGGGGCCGGTTCCACGAGCAGTACTTC. Translated: CSARGDRGRFHEQYF.

The chain joins TRBV10-3 to TRBJ2-7, with 9 nucleotides matching TRBD2. CDR1 is ENHRY, CDR2 SYGVKD, per germline. V shed 7 bases and J 3 bases; nucleotides not matched to a gene: 10. This CDR3 has 15 residues. This chain's CDR3 is CAITDSGRMGYEQYF. In DNA, the CDR3 is TGTGCCATCACCGACAGCGGGAGGATGGGCTACGAGCAGTACTTC.

CDR3 in amino acids: CARGWLARNEQFF. CDR3 sequence (DNA): TGTGCCAGGGGGTGGCTAGCAAGGAATGAGCAGTTCTTC. This sequence joins TRBV2 and TRBJ2-1, with D possibly TRBD2 on 5 matching bases. V lost 9 bases and J lost 7, with 16 bases in between. The CDR3 consists of 13 residues. Germline assignment: CDR1 SNHLY and CDR2 FYNNEI.

In its sample, this clonotype was seen a few times. V is TRBV7-2 and J is TRBJ2-7, with 11 bases aligning to TRBD2. V lost 5 bases, J lost 6 bases, and 9 bases stayed unmatched. The CDR3 contains 15 residues. Germline CDR1 reads SGHTA; CDR2 reads FQGNSA. CDR3 residues: CASSPRTSGLGEQYF. The CDR3 coding sequence is TGTGCCAGCAGCCCCCGGACTAGCGGGTTGGGCGAGCAGTACTTC.

This clonotype was recorded a few times. J is TRBJ1-5 and V is TRBV3-1; tentatively, D is TRBD1 (5 bases). This CDR3 has 15 amino acids. In germline, CDR1 is LGHDT, CDR2 YNNKEL (reference sequence). The V end was cut by 1 base, the J end by 1 base, with 8 bases between. CDR3 region: CASSQGWGSNQPQHF. The DNA for the CDR3 is TGTGCCAGCAGCCAAGGGTGGGGGAGCAATCAGCCCCAGCATTTT. The whole variable domain, remainder taken from reference TRBV3-1 and TRBJ1-5, is DTAVSQTPKYLVTQMGNDKSIKCEQNLGHDTMYWYKQDSKKFLKIMFSYNNKELIINETVPNRFSPKSPDKAHLNLHINSLELGDSAVYFCASSQGWGSNQPQHFGDGTRLSIL.

This clonotype came up many times. Written as DNA, the CDR3 is TGTGCCAGCAGTCCGGTGGTGGCGGACACAGATACGCAGTATTTT. It codes for CASSPVVADTDTQYF. This chain connects TRBV12-3 or TRBV12-4 to TRBJ2-3; D is uncertain. V was pared by 5 bases and J by 2 bases, with 14 bases between. This CDR3 contains 15 residues.

V gene TRBV5-6 combines with J gene TRBJ2-7; tentatively, D is TRBD1 (5 bases). This CDR3 contains 13 residues. V was shortened by 1 base and J by 2 bases, with 7 bases between the two germline ends. Germline loops: CDR1 SGHDT, CDR2 YYEEEE. CDR3 nucleotide sequence: TGTGCCAGCAGCTTGCCGACAGCCTACGAGCAGTACTTC. It is translated as CASSLPTAYEQYF.

For this clonotype: One end of the junction fails to match germline, which may point to a read error. The chain has TRBV4-1 and TRBJ2-6, with a weak D call TRBD2 (5 bases). The germline CDR1 and CDR2 sequences are MGHRA and YSYEKL. The CDR3 extends over 15 amino acids. The CDR3 nucleotides are TGCGCCAGCGGCCACGAAGGGAGTGGGGCCAACGTCCTGACTTTC. Translated, it gives CASGHEGSGANVLTF.

The genes are TRBV7-2 and TRBJ2-1; TRBD2 matches at 7 bases. The CDR3 totals 17 residues. The V gene end was trimmed by 5 bases and the J gene end by 0 bases; junction bases not matched to a gene: 10. Per germline, CDR1 SGHTA and CDR2 FQGNSA. The CDR3 DNA follows: TGTGCCAGCAGCCCCTTTGTGGGGGGGAGCTCCTACAATGAGCAGTTCTTC. Amino acid sequence: CASSPFVGGSSYNEQFF.

The chain recombines TRBV20-1 with TRBJ2-7, with D tentatively TRBD1 (5 bases). Trimming removed 3 bases at V and 2 bases at J, with 11 bases between. Germline loops: CDR1 DFQATT, CDR2 SNEGSKA (reference sequence). The CDR3 runs 13 residues. For the CDR3, the DNA is TGCAGTGCTAGGACTGGGGCCCCCTACGAGCAGTACTTC. It is translated as CSARTGAPYEQYF.

This clonotype was found many times. The chain carries TRBV20-1 and TRBJ2-3, with D perhaps matching TRBD2 (6 bases). This CDR3 region has 13 residues. V was clipped by 6 bases and J by 0 bases, with 10 bases between them. In germline, CDR1 is DFQATT, CDR2 SNEGSKA (reference sequence). CDR3 in DNA: TGCAGTGCCAGACTAGGAAGCACAGATACGCAGTATTTT. Amino acid sequence: CSARLGSTDTQYF.

This clonotype turned up a few times. V is TRBV12-3 or TRBV12-4 and J is TRBJ2-1; 8 nucleotides line up with TRBD1. The junction had 9 bases not matched to a gene; V was cut back by 6 bases and J by 8 bases. The length of the CDR3 is 14 residues. The CDR3 loop reads CASSSDRGRDEQFF. The CDR3 DNA is TGTGCCAGCAGCTCTGACAGGGGCAGGGATGAGCAGTTCTTC.

The rearrangement joins TRBV7-2 to TRBJ1-6; D might be TRBD1 (6 bases). CDR1 is SGHTA and CDR2 is FQGNSA in the germline V gene. Trimming cost V 5 bases and J 11 bases, with 22 bases left between them. The length of the CDR3 is 16 residues. The CDR3 sequence is CASSLWTGTLKAPLHF. The CDR3, as DNA: TGTGCCAGCAGCCTATGGACCGGGACATTAAAGGCACCCCTCCACTTT.

The CDR3 nucleotides are TGTGCCAGCAGCTTTTCGGTAACTAATGAAAAACTGTTTTTT. Translation: CASSFSVTNEKLFF. The gene calls are TRBV7-2 and TRBJ1-4, with unresolved D. Trimming pared 3 bases from V and 1 base from J, leaving 6 bases between. Germline V CDR1 and CDR2: SGHTA, FQGNSA. CDR3 size: 14 residues.

This clonotype occurred a few times. The chain links TRBV10-3 to TRBJ2-6, with D unclear. The CDR3 runs 16 residues. The V and J ends lost 3 bases and 1 base respectively, with 10 bases between them. Germline V gene data show CDR1 as ENHRY and CDR2 as SYGVKD. CDR3 nucleotides: TGTGCCATCAGTGAACGGGCCGAGTCTGGGGCCAACGTCCTGACTTTC. This gives the protein CAISERAESGANVLTF.

The gene calls are TRBV20-1 and TRBJ2-1; D not resolved. The CDR3 spans 13 residues. V was cut by 3 bases and J by 5 bases, with 11 bases left in between. Germline V gene sequence: CDR1 DFQATT, CDR2 SNEGSKA (reference sequence). The CDR3 DNA reads TGCAGTGCTAGCGCTGGCTCAGACAATGAGCAGTTCTTC. This sequence encodes CSASAGSDNEQFF.

In its sample, this clonotype was seen many times. CDR3 amino acids: CSAGQGGQPQHF. The DNA of the CDR3 is TGCAGCGCGGGACAGGGCGGTCAGCCCCAGCATTTT. The rearrangement uses TRBV29-1 and TRBJ1-5; 9 nucleotides align to TRBD1. The CDR3 has 12 residues. Germline V lookup: CDR1 SQVTM, CDR2 ANQGSEA. Trimming took 7 bases from V and 6 from J; bases not matched to a gene: 4.

The chain joins TRBV20-1 to TRBJ1-2; TRBD1 is a possible D gene (5 bases). CDR1 and CDR2 (germline): DFQATT, SNEGSKA (reference sequence). Trimming removed 0 bases at V and 4 bases at J, with 21 bases between. The CDR3 totals 17 residues. For the CDR3, the DNA is TGCAGTGCTAGAGATAGGATGGAGAGGGGCCATGGCTATGGCTACACCTTC. It encodes CSARDRMERGHGYGYTF.

The chain has TRBV12-3 or TRBV12-4 and TRBJ2-7, with 7 bases identical to TRBD1. The CDR3 consists of 15 residues. Losses at the gene ends were 6 bases for V and 2 bases for J; bases not matched to a gene: 10. The CDR3 is CASRWTGSLTYEQYF. CDR3 coding DNA: TGTGCCAGCAGGTGGACAGGTTCGCTTACCTACGAGCAGTACTTC.

This clonotype has ten or more counts. The V call is TRBV7-9, the J call TRBJ1-1; no definite D call. The CDR3 consists of 12 residues. Trimming stripped 5 bases from V and 3 bases from J, with 7 bases between. Germline V lookup: CDR1 SEHNR, CDR2 FQNEAQ (reference sequence). Written as DNA, the CDR3 is TGTGCCAGCAGCCTGGTTGACACTGAAGCTTTCTTT. Translating gives CASSLVDTEAFF. Full variable domain (rest looked up from reference TRBV7-9 and TRBJ1-1): DTGVSQNPRHKITKRGQNVTFRCDPISEHNRLYWYRQTLGQGPEFLTYFQNEAQLEKSRLLSDRFSAERPKGSFSTLEIQRTEQGDSAMYLCASSLVDTEAFFGQGTRLTVV.

V and J are TRBV6-1 and TRBJ2-5; no reliable D call. Germline V lookup: CDR1 MNHNS, CDR2 SASEGT. The CDR3 runs to 13 residues. Trimming removed 5 bases at V and 7 bases at J, with 14 bases between. The CDR3 region is CASSRDPRGTQYF. DNA for the CDR3: TGTGCCAGCAGTAGGGATCCCAGAGGGACCCAGTACTTC.

Notes on this clonotype: A much larger clone differs by one base, so this may be a read error. The V gene is TRBV12-3 or TRBV12-4, the J gene TRBJ1-2; D is ambiguous. The CDR3 is made up of 13 amino acids. Trimming cost V 1 base and J 3 bases, with 6 bases left between them. CDR3 protein: CASSLGPDYGYTF. CDR3 nucleotide sequence: TGTGCCAGCAGTTTAGGGCCGGACTATGGCTACACCTTC.

The sample holds a few counts of this clonotype. The rearrangement joins TRBV7-2 to TRBJ2-3, with D uncertain. The CDR3 covers 16 residues. The germline V gene has CDR1 SGHTA and CDR2 FQGNSA. V was clipped by 1 base and J by 0 bases, with 11 bases between them. CDR3 sequence reads: CASSLVELSSTDTQYF. CDR3 DNA sequence: TGTGCCAGCAGCTTAGTGGAACTTTCTAGCACAGATACGCAGTATTTT. Using reference TRBV7-2 and TRBJ2-3 for the parts outside the CDR3, the full variable domain is GAGVSQSPSNKVTEKGKDVELRCDPISGHTALYWYRQSLGQGLEFLIYFQGNSAPDKSGLPSDRFSAERTGGSVSTLTIQRTQQEDSAVYLCASSLVELSSTDTQYFGPGTRLTVL.

This clonotype was recorded at least ten times. This chain uses TRBV25-1 with TRBJ2-7; 10 bases fit TRBD2. V lost 4 bases, J lost 4 bases, and 7 bases stayed unmatched. The CDR3 consists of 15 residues. CDR1 MGHDK and CDR2 SYGVNS come from the germline V gene. The CDR3 protein is CASSAGASGGYEQYF. The CDR3 DNA follows: TGTGCCAGCAGTGCCGGGGCTAGCGGGGGTTACGAGCAGTACTTC.

This clonotype came up a few times. This chain connects TRBV7-2 to TRBJ1-1, with unresolved D. CDR1 and CDR2 from the germline V gene are SGHTA and FQGNSA. The CDR3 spans 14 residues. Trimming took 2 bases from V and 4 from J, leaving 11 bases between them. In nucleotides, the CDR3 is TGTGCCAGCAGCTTAAGGGTGGACGGCACTGAAGCTTTCTTT. It is translated as CASSLRVDGTEAFF. Using reference TRBV7-2 and TRBJ1-1 for the parts outside the CDR3, the full variable domain is GAGVSQSPSNKVTEKGKDVELRCDPISGHTALYWYRQSLGQGLEFLIYFQGNSAPDKSGLPSDRFSAERTGGSVSTLTIQRTQQEDSAVYLCASSLRVDGTEAFFGQGTRLTVV.

J is TRBJ2-7 and V is TRBV6-5, with D perhaps TRBD1 (5 bases). Germline CDR1 MNHEY, CDR2 SVGAGI. Trimming removed 6 bases at V and 6 bases at J, with 9 bases between. The CDR3 runs to 11 residues. The CDR3 loop reads CASRQGAEQYF. CDR3 DNA: TGTGCCAGCAGGCAGGGCGCCGAGCAGTACTTC.

The chain links TRBV6-2 or TRBV6-3 to TRBJ1-5, with unresolved D. The CDR3 runs to 12 residues. V was shortened by 5 bases and J by 7 bases, with 9 bases between the two germline ends. Looked up from germline, CDR1 is MNHEY and CDR2 is SVGEGT. The CDR3 DNA is TGTGCCAGCAGTGGGTGGGAACAGCCCCAGCATTTT. Translated, it gives CASSGWEQPQHF.